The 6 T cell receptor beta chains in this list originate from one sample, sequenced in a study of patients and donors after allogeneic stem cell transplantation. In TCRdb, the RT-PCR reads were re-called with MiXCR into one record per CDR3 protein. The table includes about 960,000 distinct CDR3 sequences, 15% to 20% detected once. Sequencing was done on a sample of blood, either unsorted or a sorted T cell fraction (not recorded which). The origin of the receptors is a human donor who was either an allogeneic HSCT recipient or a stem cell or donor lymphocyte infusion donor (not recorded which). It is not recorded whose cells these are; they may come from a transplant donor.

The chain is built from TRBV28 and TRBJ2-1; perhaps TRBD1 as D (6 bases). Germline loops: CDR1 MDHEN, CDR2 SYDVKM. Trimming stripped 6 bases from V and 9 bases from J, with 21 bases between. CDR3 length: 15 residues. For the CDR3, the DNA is TGTGCCAGCAGCTCCCCCGGGACACCCGGCGCTGAGCAGTTCTTC. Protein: CASSSPGTPGAEQFF.

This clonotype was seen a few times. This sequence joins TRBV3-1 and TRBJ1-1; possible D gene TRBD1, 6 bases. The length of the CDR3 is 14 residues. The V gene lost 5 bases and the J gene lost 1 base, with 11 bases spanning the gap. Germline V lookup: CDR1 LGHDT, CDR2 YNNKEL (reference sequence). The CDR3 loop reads CASSAQTGNTEAFF. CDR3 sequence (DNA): TGTGCCAGCAGCGCCCAGACAGGGAACACTGAAGCTTTCTTT.

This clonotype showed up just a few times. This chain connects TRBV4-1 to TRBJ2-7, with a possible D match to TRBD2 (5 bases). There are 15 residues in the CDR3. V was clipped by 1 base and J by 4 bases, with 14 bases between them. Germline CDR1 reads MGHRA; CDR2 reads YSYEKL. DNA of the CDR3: TGCGCCAGCAGCCAAGTCGGAGAGGGTGGGTACGAGCAGTACTTC. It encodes CASSQVGEGGYEQYF.

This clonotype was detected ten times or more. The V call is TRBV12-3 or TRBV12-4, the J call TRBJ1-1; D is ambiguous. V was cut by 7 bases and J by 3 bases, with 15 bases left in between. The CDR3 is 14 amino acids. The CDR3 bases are TGTGCCAGCACCCCCCAAAAGGTCGACACTGAAGCTTTCTTT. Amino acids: CASTPQKVDTEAFF.

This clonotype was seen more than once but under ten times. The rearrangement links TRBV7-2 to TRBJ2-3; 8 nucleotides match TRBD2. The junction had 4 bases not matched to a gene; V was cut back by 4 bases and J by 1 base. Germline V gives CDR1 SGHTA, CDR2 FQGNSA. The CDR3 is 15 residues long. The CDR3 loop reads CASSSRAGGTDTQYF. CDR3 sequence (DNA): TGTGCCAGCAGCTCTCGAGCGGGGGGCACAGATACGCAGTATTTT.

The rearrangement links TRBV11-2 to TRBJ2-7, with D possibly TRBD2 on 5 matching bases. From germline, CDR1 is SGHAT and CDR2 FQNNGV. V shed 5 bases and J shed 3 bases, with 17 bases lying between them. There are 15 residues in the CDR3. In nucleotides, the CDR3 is TGTGCCAGCAGCCCGACCGGGAAAACAATCTACGAGCAGTACTTC. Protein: CASSPTGKTIYEQYF.